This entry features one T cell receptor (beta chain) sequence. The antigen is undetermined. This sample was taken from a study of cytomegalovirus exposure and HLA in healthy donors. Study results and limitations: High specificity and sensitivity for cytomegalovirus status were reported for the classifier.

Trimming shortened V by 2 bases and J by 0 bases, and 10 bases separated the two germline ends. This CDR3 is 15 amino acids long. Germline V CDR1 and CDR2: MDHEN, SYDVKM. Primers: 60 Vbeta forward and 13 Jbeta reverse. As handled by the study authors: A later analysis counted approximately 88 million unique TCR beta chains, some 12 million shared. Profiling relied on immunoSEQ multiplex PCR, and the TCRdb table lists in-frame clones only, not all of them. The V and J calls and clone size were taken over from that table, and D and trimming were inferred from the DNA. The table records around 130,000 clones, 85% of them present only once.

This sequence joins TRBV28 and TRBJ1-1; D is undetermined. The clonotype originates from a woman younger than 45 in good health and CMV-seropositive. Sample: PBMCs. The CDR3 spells CASSLSPGLNTEAFF. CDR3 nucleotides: TGTGCCAGCAGTTTAAGCCCGGGGTTGAACACTGAAGCTTTCTTT.